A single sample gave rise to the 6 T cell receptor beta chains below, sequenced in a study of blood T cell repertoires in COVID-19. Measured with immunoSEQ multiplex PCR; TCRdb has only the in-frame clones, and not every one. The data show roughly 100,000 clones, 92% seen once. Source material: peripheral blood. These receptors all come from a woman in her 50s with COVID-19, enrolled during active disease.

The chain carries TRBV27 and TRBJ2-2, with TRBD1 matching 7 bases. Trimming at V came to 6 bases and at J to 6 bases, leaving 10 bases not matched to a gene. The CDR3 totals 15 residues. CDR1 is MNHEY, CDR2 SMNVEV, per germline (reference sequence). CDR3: CASSLTGVSAGELFF. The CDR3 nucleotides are TGTGCCAGCAGCTTAACAGGGGTATCAGCCGGGGAGCTGTTTTTT.

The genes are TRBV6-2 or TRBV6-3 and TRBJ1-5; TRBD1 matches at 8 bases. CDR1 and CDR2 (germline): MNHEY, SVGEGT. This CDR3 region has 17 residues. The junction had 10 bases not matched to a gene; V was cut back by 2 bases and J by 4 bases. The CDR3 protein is CASSYERGQGVNQPQHF. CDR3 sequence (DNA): TGTGCCAGCAGTTACGAACGAGGACAGGGTGTAAATCAGCCCCAGCATTTT.

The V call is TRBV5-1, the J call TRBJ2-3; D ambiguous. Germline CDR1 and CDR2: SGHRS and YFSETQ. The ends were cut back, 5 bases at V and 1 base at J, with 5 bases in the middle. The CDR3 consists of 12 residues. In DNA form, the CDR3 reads TGCGCCAGCAGACGGGGCACAGATACGCAGTATTTT. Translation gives CASRRGTDTQYF.

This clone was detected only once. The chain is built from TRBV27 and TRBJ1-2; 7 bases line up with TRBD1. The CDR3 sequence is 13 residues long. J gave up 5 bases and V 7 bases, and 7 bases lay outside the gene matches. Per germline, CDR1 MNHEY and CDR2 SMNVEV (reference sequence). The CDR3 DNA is TGTGCCAGCACCCCCGCAGGGGGTTATGGCTACACCTTC. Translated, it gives CASTPAGGYGYTF.

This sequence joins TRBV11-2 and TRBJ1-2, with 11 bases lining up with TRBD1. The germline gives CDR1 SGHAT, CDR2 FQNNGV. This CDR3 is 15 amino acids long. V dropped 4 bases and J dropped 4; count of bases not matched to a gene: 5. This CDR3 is CASSSLDRGPYGYTF. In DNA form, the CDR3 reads TGTGCCAGCAGCTCCTTGGACAGGGGGCCCTATGGCTACACCTTC.

Here the CDR3 DNA reads TGTGCCAGCAGACCCGGCGGGGGAGGTGGCTACACCTTC. Translation gives CASRPGGGGGYTF. V is TRBV11-3 and J is TRBJ1-2, with D possibly TRBD1 on 5 matching bases. Per the germline V gene, CDR1 is SGHNT and CDR2 is YENEEA. V was clipped by 6 bases and J by 7 bases, with 15 bases between them. CDR3 length equals 13 residues.